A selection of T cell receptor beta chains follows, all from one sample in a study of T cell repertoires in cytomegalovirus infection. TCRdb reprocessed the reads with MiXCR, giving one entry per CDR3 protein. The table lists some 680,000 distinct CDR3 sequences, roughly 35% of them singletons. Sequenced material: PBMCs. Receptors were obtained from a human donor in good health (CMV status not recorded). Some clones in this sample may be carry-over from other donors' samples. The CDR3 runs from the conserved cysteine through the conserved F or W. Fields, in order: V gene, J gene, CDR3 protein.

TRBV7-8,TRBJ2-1,CASSRGPGTGPYNEQFF
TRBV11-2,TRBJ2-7,CASSLVNAGDGYEQYF
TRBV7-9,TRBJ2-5,CASSFSRQKGQETQYF
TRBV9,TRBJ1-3,CASSAIQGFSGNTIYF
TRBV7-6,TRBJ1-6,CASSLSAEINSPLHF
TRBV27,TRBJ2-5,CASSLSYRGETQYF
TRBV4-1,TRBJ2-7,CASSQVLGDEQYF
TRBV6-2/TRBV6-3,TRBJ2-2,CASSYRVTGELFF
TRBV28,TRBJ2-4,CASSGTSEGENIQYF
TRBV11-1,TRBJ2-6,CASSLAFDLGLSSGANVLTF
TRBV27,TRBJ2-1,CASIPGPTSGIYNEQFF
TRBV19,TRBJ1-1,CASSTRTGGAGTEAFF
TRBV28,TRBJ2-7,CASNQEWSSYDQYF
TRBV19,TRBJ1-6,CASSDEGGSSPLHF
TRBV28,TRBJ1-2,CASSPSGQGALGYTF
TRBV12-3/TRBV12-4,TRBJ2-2,CASRQGVTGELFF
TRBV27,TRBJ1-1,CASRLDRANTEAFF
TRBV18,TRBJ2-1,CASSPLPGTTGGYNEQFF
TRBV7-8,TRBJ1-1,CASSLELPYGGTEAFF
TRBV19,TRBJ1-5,CASSTWDPRLNQPQHF
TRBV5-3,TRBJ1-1,CASSWTSMNTEAFF
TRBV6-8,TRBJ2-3,CASSGGTGRSDTQYF